These 27 T cell receptor beta chains were all obtained from the same sample, sequenced in a study of shared clonotypes between healthy human individuals (dated by TCRdb to 2018 to 2021). The protocol used for the library was the immunoSEQ multiplex PCR assay. TCRdb took this table from immuneACCESS and kept in-frame rearrangements with V and J called. Such tables lack part of the clones; where checked against another copy, unresolved V genes explain under half of the gap, and the rest is unexplained. This sample gives 2 million to 2.5 million clones in total; just over 90% of them show up just once. The biggest ten clones account for 0.35% to 0.45% of the sample. Sequenced material: naive CD4+ T cells from PBMCs. This specimen's cell subset or site label, per the study, means: CD45RA+ positively selected. Every receptor here comes from a young man in good health. Some clones in this sample may be carry-over from other donors' samples.

This clone appeared once. The V gene is TRBV5-6, the J gene TRBJ1-2; D possibly corresponds to TRBD1 (5 bases). Germline V gene data show CDR1 as SGHDT and CDR2 as YYEEEE. V dropped 4 bases and J dropped 4 bases, with 17 bases sitting between them. This CDR3 is 15 amino acids long. The CDR3 spells CASSTASGGSYGYTF. DNA of the CDR3: TGTGCCAGCAGCACCGCTTCGGGGGGTAGCTATGGCTACACCTTC.

With respect to this clone: At the DNA level, this CDR3 is encoded by other sequences in the same sample as well. DNA for the CDR3: TGTGCCAGCAGCTTGGGGACTCTAACCTACGAGCAGTACTTC. Encoded protein: CASSLGTLTYEQYF. The rearrangement links TRBV5-4 to TRBJ2-7; a weak D match, TRBD2 (5 bases). The CDR3 loop spans 14 amino acids. Germline CDR1 reads SGHNT; CDR2 reads YYREEE (reference sequence). V lost 0 bases to trimming and J lost 2 bases, with 9 bases between them.

V usage is TRBV4-1 and J usage is TRBJ2-7; TRBD1 aligns across 9 bases. CDR1 is MGHRA and CDR2 is YSYEKL in the germline V gene. The CDR3 loop spans 14 amino acids. V dropped 4 bases and J dropped 6; count of bases not matched to a gene: 7. CDR3 protein: CASSLPGQGFEQYF. The CDR3 DNA sequence: TGCGCCAGCAGCCTTCCGGGACAGGGCTTCGAGCAGTACTTC.

This chain links TRBV15 with TRBJ1-3, with TRBD1 matching 7 bases. The CDR3 has 15 amino acids. Losses at the gene ends were 1 base for V and 5 bases for J; bases not matched to a gene: 5. Germline V gene data show CDR1 as LNHNV and CDR2 as YYDKDF (reference sequence). The CDR3 DNA reads TGTGCCACCAGCAGAGGGGACAGTGCAAGAAACACCATATATTTT. Protein sequence: CATSRGDSARNTIYF.

This rearrangement joins TRBV5-4 to TRBJ1-2, with TRBD1 matching over 8 bases. Trimming at V came to 3 bases and at J to 0 bases, leaving 7 bases not matched to a gene. The length of the CDR3 is 16 residues. Germline V lookup: CDR1 SGHNT, CDR2 YYREEE (reference sequence). The CDR3 spells CASSYPYRGANYGYTF. For the CDR3, the DNA is TGTGCCAGCAGCTACCCCTACAGGGGGGCTAACTATGGCTACACCTTC.

The V gene is TRBV5-6, the J gene TRBJ1-1; D is unclear. This CDR3 region has 13 residues. V gave up 4 bases and J gave up 10 bases, with 17 bases separating them. Germline lookup yields CDR1 SGHDT and CDR2 YYEEEE. In DNA, the CDR3 is TGTGCCAGCAGCAGCCGCAGGCTGTTGGGAGCTTTCTTT. This encodes CASSSRRLLGAFF.

The V and J genes are TRBV5-4 and TRBJ1-1; 8 bases map to TRBD1. Germline lookup yields CDR1 SGHNT and CDR2 YYREEE (reference sequence). V lost 2 bases and J lost 3; bases outside the gene matches: 6. The CDR3 loop spans 15 amino acids. DNA of the CDR3: TGTGCCAGCAGCTTTGTACAGGGGGTCCACACTGAAGCTTTCTTT. Its translation is CASSFVQGVHTEAFF.

The V gene is TRBV18, the J gene TRBJ2-2; 8 nucleotides line up with TRBD1. CDR1 and CDR2 (germline): KGHSH, LQKENI. With 5 bases clipped from V and 4 bases from J, the junction kept 9 bases outside the gene matches. The CDR3 sequence is 16 residues long. The CDR3 bases are TGTGCCAGCTCAACCTTAGGACAGGGCGGCACCGGGGAGCTGTTTTTT. Protein product: CASSTLGQGGTGELFF.

The chain has TRBV18 and TRBJ1-6; 10 nucleotides align to TRBD1. The V gene end was trimmed by 3 bases and the J gene end by 2 bases; junction bases not matched to a gene: 4. The CDR3 is made up of 17 amino acids. CDR1 and CDR2 from the germline V gene are KGHSH and LQKENI. The CDR3, as DNA: TGTGCCAGCTCACCGGCGGGACAGGGGACCTATAATTCACCCCTCCACTTT. This gives the protein CASSPAGQGTYNSPLHF.

The chain links TRBV28 to TRBJ2-3; 13 nucleotides agree with TRBD2. Germline V gives CDR1 MDHEN, CDR2 SYDVKM. V lost 6 bases and J lost 2; bases outside the gene matches: 5. This CDR3 contains 16 residues. CDR3 residues: CASRLGLAGNTDTQYF. The CDR3 DNA follows: TGTGCCAGCAGGCTGGGACTAGCGGGAAACACAGATACGCAGTATTTT.

The rearrangement uses TRBV7-2 and TRBJ2-3; unclear D gene. The CDR3 runs to 12 residues. CDR1 SGHTA and CDR2 FQGNSA come from the germline V gene. The germline V and J ends were trimmed by 2 bases and 4 bases, with 4 bases remaining between them. CDR3 nucleotides: TGTGCCAGCAGCTTACAGCCAGATACGCAGTATTTT. It translates to CASSLQPDTQYF.

The CDR3 nucleotides read TGTGCCAGCAGCGTAGCCGGGGCAGGGCCGCAGTATTTT. Residues: CASSVAGAGPQYF. This chain connects TRBV9 to TRBJ2-3, with D perhaps being TRBD1 or TRBD2 (5 bases each). V lost 0 bases, J lost 10 bases, and 12 bases lay in between. The length of the CDR3 is 13 residues. Germline V gene lookup returns CDR1 SGDLS and CDR2 YYNGEE.

V gene TRBV7-7 combines with J gene TRBJ2-5; D is ambiguous. The V end lost 2 bases, the J end lost 1 base, and 11 bases lay between the germline ends. The CDR3 spans 15 residues. Germline CDR1 SSHAT, CDR2 FNYEAQ (reference sequence). CDR3 bases: TGTGCCAGCAGCTTATGGGGTATCGGCCAAGAGACCCAGTACTTC. The encoded protein is CASSLWGIGQETQYF.

This chain joins TRBV29-1 and TRBJ2-7; 7 bases line up with TRBD1. This CDR3 has 13 amino acids. Looked up from germline, CDR1 is SQVTM and CDR2 is ANQGSEA. V trimming: 6 bases; J trimming: 2 bases; junction bases outside the gene matches: 7. The CDR3 coding sequence is TGCAGCGTCGCACCGGGACAGCCCTACGAGCAGTACTTC. Encoded protein: CSVAPGQPYEQYF.

This sequence joins TRBV6-5 and TRBJ2-3; TRBD1 or TRBD2 may be the D gene (5 bases each). Deletions cut 8 bases from V and 2 bases from J, with 17 bases between. There are 15 residues in the CDR3. The germline V gene has CDR1 MNHEY and CDR2 SVGAGI. The CDR3 sequence is CASGSHGAPTDTQYF. CDR3 in DNA: TGTGCCAGCGGTTCACACGGGGCTCCCACAGATACGCAGTATTTT.

The V call is TRBV2, the J call TRBJ2-1; TRBD1 matches 12 bases. With V trimmed by 7 bases and J by 5 bases, 21 bases remained unmatched. Germline-derived CDR1 and CDR2 are SNHLY and FYNNEI. CDR3 length: 20 residues. This CDR3 reads CASTRPGTGGYLAIDNEQFF. The CDR3 DNA follows: TGTGCCAGCACCCGACCCGGGACAGGGGGCTACCTCGCCATCGACAATGAGCAGTTCTTC.

The CDR3 is CAISPGGGTDTQYF. CDR3 nucleotides: TGTGCCATCAGTCCGGGAGGCGGAACAGATACGCAGTATTTT. This chain links TRBV10-3 with TRBJ2-3; TRBD2 matches at 7 bases. CDR1 is ENHRY, CDR2 SYGVKD, per germline. Trimming removed 5 bases from V and 3 bases from J; junction bases left unmatched: 5. The CDR3 has 14 residues.

The J gene is TRBJ2-3, the V gene TRBV18, with D tentatively TRBD2 (5 bases). The CDR3 sequence is 13 residues long. V was cut by 4 bases and J by 3 bases, with 8 bases left in between. Germline-derived CDR1 and CDR2 are KGHSH and LQKENI. CDR3 sequence: CASSRTVTDTQYF. The CDR3 nucleotides are TGTGCCAGCTCACGGACTGTGACAGATACGCAGTATTTT.

A word on this clone: In the same sample, other DNA sequences code for this CDR3. V usage is TRBV18 and J usage is TRBJ2-7; 7 bases fit TRBD1. Unmatched junction bases numbered 2, after V lost 4 bases and J lost 5 bases. The CDR3 loop spans 12 amino acids. Germline CDR1 is KGHSH and CDR2 is LQKENI. CDR3 residues: CASSQQGDEQYF. The CDR3 DNA follows: TGTGCCAGCTCACAGCAGGGGGACGAGCAGTACTTC.

The rearrangement uses TRBV27 and TRBJ2-5; D is unresolved. From germline, CDR1 is MNHEY and CDR2 SMNVEV (reference sequence). The V end lost 5 bases, the J end lost 1 base, and 2 bases lay between the germline ends. The CDR3 extends over 11 amino acids. The CDR3 nucleotides are TGTGCCAGCAGTGTCCAAGAGACCCAGTACTTC. It is translated as CASSVQETQYF.

The genes are TRBV10-3 and TRBJ1-2, with a possible D match to TRBD1 (6 bases). The germline V gene encodes CDR1 ENHRY and CDR2 SYGVKD. The V end lost 5 bases, the J end lost 6 bases, and 19 bases lay between the germline ends. This CDR3 has 15 amino acids. CDR3 nucleotide sequence: TGTGCCATCAGTCCACTCGAGGGGGGCCTGGATGGCTACACCTTC. It codes for CAISPLEGGLDGYTF.

The gene calls are TRBV11-2 and TRBJ1-1, with 9 bases matching TRBD1. Germline V gene data show CDR1 as SGHAT and CDR2 as FQNNGV. The junction had 10 bases not matched to a gene; V was cut back by 6 bases and J by 5 bases. The CDR3 runs to 15 residues. The CDR3 protein is CASRHNRGRGTEAFF. The CDR3 coding sequence is TGTGCCAGCAGACATAACAGGGGGCGCGGAACTGAAGCTTTCTTT.

The CDR3 coding sequence is TGTGCCAGCAACCGGACTAGCGGGAACTCCTACAATGAGCAGTTCTTC. This sequence encodes CASNRTSGNSYNEQFF. This chain uses TRBV7-3 with TRBJ2-1; 12 bases line up with TRBD2. The CDR3 has 16 residues. V was pared by 7 bases and J by 0 bases, with 4 bases of the junction left unmatched. Per germline, CDR1 SGHTA and CDR2 FQGTGA.

The chain carries TRBV5-1 and TRBJ2-3; D may be TRBD1 (6 bases). The length of the CDR3 is 15 residues. V lost 6 bases and J lost 2, with 16 bases in between. Germline lookup yields CDR1 SGHRS and CDR2 YFSETQ. In nucleotides, the CDR3 is TGCGCCAGCAATTTCCGACTGGGACACACAGATACGCAGTATTTT. It codes for CASNFRLGHTDTQYF.

This chain joins TRBV6-6 and TRBJ1-2, with 7 bases that match TRBD1. Germline CDR1 reads MNHNY; CDR2 reads SVGAGI (reference sequence). The CDR3 is made up of 15 amino acids. V was pared by 5 bases and J by 1 base, with 7 bases of the junction left unmatched. CDR3 residues: CASSTGDSLNYGYTF. The CDR3 nucleotides are TGTGCCAGCAGTACGGGGGACAGCCTTAACTATGGCTACACCTTC.

The rearrangement uses TRBV11-2 and TRBJ1-1; 9 nucleotides line up with TRBD1. With V trimmed by 6 bases and J by 3 bases, 2 bases remained unmatched. From germline, CDR1 is SGHAT and CDR2 FQNNGV. The CDR3 is 13 residues long. CDR3 bases: TGTGCCAGCAGGTGGACAGGGGACACTGAAGCTTTCTTT. Translated, it gives CASRWTGDTEAFF.

The chain carries TRBV5-4 and TRBJ1-1; 7 positions match TRBD1. The CDR3 spans 15 residues. The V segment lost 4 bases and the J segment 4 bases; nucleotides outside the gene matches: 10. The V gene's germline CDR1 is SGHNT and CDR2 YYREEE (reference sequence). CDR3 amino acids: CASSPQTDRATEAFF. The CDR3 DNA reads TGTGCCAGCAGCCCCCAAACCGACAGGGCCACTGAAGCTTTCTTT.